This T cell receptor beta chain was identified in a study of T cell repertoires in cytomegalovirus infection. CDR1 and CDR2 (germline): SGHRS, YFSETQ. The CDR3 loop spans 14 amino acids. TCRdb reanalysed the reads using MiXCR and keeps one entry per CDR3 protein. The table has just over 300,000 distinct CDR3 sequences, roughly 15% seen once. To note about this clonotype: One end of the junction is discordant with germline, which a read error may explain.

The sequencing sample was made of PBMCs. The sequence derives from a human donor in good health (CMV status not recorded). Some clones in this sample may be carry-over from other donors' samples. The chain links TRBV5-1 to TRBJ2-5, with a weak D call TRBD2 (5 bases). The CDR3 nucleotides are TGCGCCAGCAGCTTGGGAGGGTACCAAGGGACCCAGTACTTC. Translated: CASSLGGYQGTQYF.